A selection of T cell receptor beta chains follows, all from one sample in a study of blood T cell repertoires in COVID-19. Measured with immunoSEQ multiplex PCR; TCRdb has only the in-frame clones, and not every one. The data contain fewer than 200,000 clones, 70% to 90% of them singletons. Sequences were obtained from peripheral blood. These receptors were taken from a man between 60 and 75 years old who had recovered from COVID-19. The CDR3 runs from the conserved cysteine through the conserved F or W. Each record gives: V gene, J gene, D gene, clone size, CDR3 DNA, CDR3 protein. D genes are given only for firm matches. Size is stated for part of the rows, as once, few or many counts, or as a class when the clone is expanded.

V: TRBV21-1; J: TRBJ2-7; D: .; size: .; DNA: TGTGCCAGCAGCAAAGGGCCACCACAGGGCTACGAGCAGTACTTC; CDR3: CASSKGPPQGYEQYF
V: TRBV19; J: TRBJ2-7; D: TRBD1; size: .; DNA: TGTGCCAGTAGTAGGAGTAGGGACAGCTACGAGCAGTACTTC; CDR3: CASSRSRDSYEQYF
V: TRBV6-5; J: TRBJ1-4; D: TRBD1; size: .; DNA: TGTGCCAGCAGTTACCTACAGGGGGCAAGTGAAAAACTGTTTTTT; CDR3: CASSYLQGASEKLFF
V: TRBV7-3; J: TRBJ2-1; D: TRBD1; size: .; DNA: TGTGCCAGCAGCATGGACAGGGGATCCGATGAGCAGTTCTTC; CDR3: CASSMDRGSDEQFF
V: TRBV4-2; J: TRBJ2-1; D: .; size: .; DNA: TGTGCCAGCAGCCAAGGAAGCGATGAGCAGTTCTTC; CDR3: CASSQGSDEQFF
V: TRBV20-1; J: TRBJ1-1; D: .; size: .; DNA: TGCAGTGCTAGAGGGCGGGACTCCGGCTTT; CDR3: CSARGRDSGF
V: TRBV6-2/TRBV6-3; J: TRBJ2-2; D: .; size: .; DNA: TGTGCCAGCAGCCCTCGCGGGCCCTCCGGGACCGGGGAGCTGTTTTTT; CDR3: CASSPRGPSGTGELFF
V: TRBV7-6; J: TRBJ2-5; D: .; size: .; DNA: TGTGCCAGCAGCCCCGCCGGCCCGGGGTCCCAGTACTTC; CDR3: CASSPAGPGSQYF
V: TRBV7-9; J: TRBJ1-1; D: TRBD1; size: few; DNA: TGTGCCAGCAGCTACAGAGGACAGGGGGCAAATAATGGTGAAGCTTTCTTT; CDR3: CASSYRGQGANNGEAFF
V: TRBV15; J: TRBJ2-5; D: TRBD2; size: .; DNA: TGTGCCACCAGCAGGGCTAGCGGGGGGGAGACCCAGTACTTC; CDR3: CATSRASGGETQYF
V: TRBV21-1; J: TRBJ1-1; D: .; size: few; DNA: TGTGCCAGCAGAAAGCGAGGCCGGCTGGGTGTGAACACTGAAGCTTTCTTT; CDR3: CASRKRGRLGVNTEAFF
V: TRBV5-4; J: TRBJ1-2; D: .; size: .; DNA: TGTGCCAGCAGCTTGGGACAGGCGGTCTATGGCTACACCTTC; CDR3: CASSLGQAVYGYTF
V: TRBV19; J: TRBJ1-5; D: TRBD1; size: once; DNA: TGTGCCAGTAGTAGTCCGGGACAGCGCCTTTATAGCAATCAGCCCCAGCATTTT; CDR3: CASSSPGQRLYSNQPQHF
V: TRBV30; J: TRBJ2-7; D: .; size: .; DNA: TGTGCCGGACAAAATTCCTACGAGCAGTACTTC; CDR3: CAGQNSYEQYF
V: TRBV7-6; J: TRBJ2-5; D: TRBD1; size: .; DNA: TGTGCCAGCAGCCCGGACAGGAGGGAGACCCAGTACTTC; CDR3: CASSPDRRETQYF
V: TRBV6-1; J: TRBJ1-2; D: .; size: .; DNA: TGTGCCAGCAGTGACAGGGGCCATGGCTACACCTTC; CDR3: CASSDRGHGYTF
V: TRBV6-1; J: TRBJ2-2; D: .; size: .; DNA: TGTGCCAGCAGTGAAGTTGGCAGGAACACCGGGGAGCTGTTTTTT; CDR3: CASSEVGRNTGELFF
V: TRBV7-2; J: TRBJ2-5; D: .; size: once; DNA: TGTGCCAGCAGCCAACCGGGGAGTACCGGAGGGGAGACCCAGTACTTC; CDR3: CASSQPGSTGGETQYF
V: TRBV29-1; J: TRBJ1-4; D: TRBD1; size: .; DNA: TGCAGCGTTGGAGACAGGGGTCGAGAAAAACTGTTTTTT; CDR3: CSVGDRGREKLFF